The 9 T cell receptor beta chains reported below all come from one sample, sequenced in a study of technical replicates of blood from a handful of donors. Profiled with immunoSEQ multiplex PCR; TCRdb holds only in-frame clones, not every one. The data hold fewer than 95,000 clones, with 94% observed a single time. The sample was T cells isolated from PBMCs. The source of these receptors is a human donor in good health.

The V and J genes are TRBV6-1 and TRBJ2-2, with 8 bases that match TRBD1. This CDR3 region has 16 residues. CDR1 and CDR2 (germline): MNHNS, SASEGT. Trimming cost V 4 bases and J 5 bases; bases outside gene matches: 9. For the CDR3, the DNA is TGTGCCAGCAGTGCTGGGGGGACAGGATGGACCGGGGAGCTGTTTTTT. This gives the protein CASSAGGTGWTGELFF.

The chain combines TRBV5-1 with TRBJ2-5, with 7 bases fitting TRBD1. The ends lost 5 bases at V and 2 bases at J; junction bases unmatched: 18. CDR3 size: 18 residues. Looked up from germline, CDR1 is SGHRS and CDR2 is YFSETQ. CDR3 nucleotide sequence: TGCGCCAGCAGAAATCTGGACAGGCCCGAAGAAGATCAAGAGACCCAGTACTTC. Protein product: CASRNLDRPEEDQETQYF.

J is TRBJ2-7 and V is TRBV11-3; 8 bases match TRBD2. Germline CDR1 SGHNT, CDR2 YENEEA. The CDR3 contains 13 residues. The V segment lost 4 bases and the J segment 6 bases; nucleotides outside the gene matches: 5. The DNA for the CDR3 is TGTGCCAGCAGCTGGGGGACTAGTGGCGAGCAGTACTTC. It encodes CASSWGTSGEQYF. Based on the CDR3 plus reference TRBV11-3 and TRBJ2-7, the full variable domain is EAGVVQSPRYKIIEKKQPVAFWCNPISGHNTLYWYLQNLGQGPELLIRYENEEAVDDSQLPKDRFSAERLKGVDSTLKIQPAELGDSAVYLCASSWGTSGEQYFGPGTRLTVT.

The V and J genes are TRBV7-6 and TRBJ2-3, with D uncertain. The CDR3 has 13 amino acids. Germline V gene data show CDR1 as SGHVS and CDR2 as FNYEAQ. V lost 2 bases to trimming and J lost 2 bases, with 5 bases between them. The CDR3 region has the DNA TGTGCCAGCAGCTTAATAGTCACAGATACGCAGTATTTT. It yields the protein CASSLIVTDTQYF.

The chain uses TRBV28 and TRBJ2-1; 7 nucleotides align to TRBD2. Germline V gene sequence: CDR1 MDHEN, CDR2 SYDVKM. V shed 4 bases and J 6 bases; nucleotides not matched to a gene: 6. CDR3 size: 14 residues. For the CDR3, the DNA is TGTGCCAGCAGTTCAGCGGGATTCGGCAATGAGCAGTTCTTC. It translates to CASSSAGFGNEQFF.

This clone was seen more than once but under ten times. The chain is built from TRBV9 and TRBJ1-1; D not resolved. Germline assignment: CDR1 SGDLS and CDR2 YYNGEE. This CDR3 spans 14 amino acids. V was shortened by 3 bases and J by 1 base, with 10 bases between the two germline ends. The CDR3 coding sequence is TGTGCCAGCAGCGGTCTATCAAGGAACACTGAAGCTTTCTTT. Amino acids: CASSGLSRNTEAFF. The variable domain in full, with the rest retrieved from reference TRBV9 and TRBJ1-1, is DSGVTQTPKHLITATGQRVTLRCSPRSGDLSVYWYQQSLDQGLQFLIQYYNGEERAKGNILERFSAQQFPDLHSELNLSSLELGDSALYFCASSGLSRNTEAFFGQGTRLTVV.

The CDR3 reads CASSLTPGREYADTQYF. The CDR3 DNA reads TGTGCCAGCAGCCTGACCCCGGGGCGGGAGTACGCAGATACGCAGTATTTT. The chain couples TRBV5-4 to TRBJ2-3; 7 positions agree with TRBD2. In germline, CDR1 is SGHNT, CDR2 YYREEE (reference sequence). The CDR3 loop spans 17 amino acids. The V segment lost 4 bases and the J segment 4 bases; nucleotides outside the gene matches: 15.

The J gene is TRBJ2-3, the V gene TRBV6-5, with D possibly matching TRBD2 (5 bases). V was pared by 11 bases and J by 5 bases, with 20 bases between. The CDR3 is 14 residues long. Germline values: CDR1 MNHEY, CDR2 SVGAGI. This CDR3 reads CASSLAFGVDTQYF. The CDR3 DNA is TGTGCCTCCTCCCTAGCTTTTGGGGTAGATACGCAGTATTTT.

The chain is built from TRBV6-5 and TRBJ1-4; 7 bases fit TRBD1. The trim removed 5 bases at V and 0 bases at J, leaving 0 bases unmatched. The V gene's germline CDR1 is MNHEY and CDR2 SVGAGI. The CDR3 is 14 amino acids. The CDR3 DNA follows: TGTGCCAGCAGTGGGACAGCAACTAATGAAAAACTGTTTTTT. Its translation is CASSGTATNEKLFF.